The 10 T cell receptor beta chains in this list originate from one sample, sequenced in a study of blood T cells in healthy people across ages. Through a sample-barcoded 5' primer and a J-beta primer mix, a second PCR was run for roughly 6 to 12 cycles. TCRdb passed the 5' RACE reads through MiXCR, listing each CDR3 protein once. The sample carries approximately 880,000 distinct CDR3 sequences, about 48% recorded once. Input material: blood. The receptor source for this set is a man aged 25 to 40 in good health.

This rearrangement joins TRBV28 to TRBJ2-7; 11 bases map to TRBD2. Germline values: CDR1 MDHEN, CDR2 SYDVKM. Losses at the gene ends were 4 bases for V and 2 bases for J; bases not matched to a gene: 7. CDR3 length: 16 residues. The CDR3 bases are TGTGCCAGCAGTTCCGCGGGACTAGCGGACACCTACGAGCAGTACTTC. Translating gives CASSSAGLADTYEQYF.

This clonotype was counted ten times or more. The chain couples TRBV7-2 to TRBJ2-1; D not certain. Trimming removed 4 bases from V and 4 bases from J, with 8 bases in between. Germline values: CDR1 SGHTA, CDR2 FQGNSA. The CDR3 has 13 amino acids. The chain's CDR3 is CASSSDQYNEQFF. In DNA, the CDR3 is TGTGCCAGCAGCTCCGATCAATACAATGAGCAGTTCTTC. The complete variable domain, with remaining parts taken from reference TRBV7-2 and TRBJ2-1, reads GAGVSQSPSNKVTEKGKDVELRCDPISGHTALYWYRQSLGQGLEFLIYFQGNSAPDKSGLPSDRFSAERTGGSVSTLTIQRTQQEDSAVYLCASSSDQYNEQFFGPGTRLTVL.

The gene calls are TRBV6-2 or TRBV6-3 and TRBJ2-2; 7 bases are shared with TRBD1. Trimming took 7 bases from V and 1 from J; bases not matched to a gene: 6. The germline CDR1 and CDR2 sequences are MNHEY and SVGEGT. The CDR3 contains 15 residues. CDR3 protein: CASNDRALNTGELFF. The CDR3 bases are TGTGCCAGCAACGACAGGGCCCTGAACACCGGGGAGCTGTTTTTT.

In regard to this clonotype: One end of the junction is discordant with germline, which a read error may explain. V usage is TRBV10-1 and J usage is TRBJ2-1; no reliable D call. Per germline, CDR1 WNHNN and CDR2 SYGVQD (reference sequence). The CDR3 has 12 residues. CDR3 protein: CASSATYDEQFF. The CDR3 DNA is TGCGCCAGCAGTGCTACCTACGATGAGCAGTTCTTC.

This clonotype was recorded a few times. This chain links TRBV10-3 with TRBJ1-2; D ambiguous. The CDR3 extends over 16 amino acids. V dropped 3 bases and J dropped 0 bases, with 14 bases sitting between them. Germline lookup yields CDR1 ENHRY and CDR2 SYGVKD. DNA for the CDR3: TGTGCCATCAGTGACCCAGGACGGATAACTAACTATGGCTACACCTTC. Translating it yields CAISDPGRITNYGYTF.

This sequence joins TRBV28 and TRBJ1-2; possibly TRBD1 for D (5 bases). CDR1 and CDR2 (germline): MDHEN, SYDVKM. CDR3 size: 16 residues. V was pared by 7 bases and J by 3 bases, with 21 bases between. CDR3 DNA sequence: TGTGCCAGCACACCACCCGCGGGGGAGGGACACTATGGCTACACCTTC. Translation: CASTPPAGEGHYGYTF.

This clonotype was counted a few times. The chain has TRBV20-1 and TRBJ1-6, with D tentatively TRBD1 (6 bases). Trimming stripped 6 bases from V and 3 bases from J, with 15 bases between. Germline CDR1 and CDR2: DFQATT and SNEGSKA (reference sequence). This CDR3 spans 15 amino acids. Here the CDR3 DNA reads TGCAGTGCCCCAGAGGGGGGAAACTATAATTCACCCCTCCACTTT. This translates into CSAPEGGNYNSPLHF.

The V and J genes are TRBV12-3 or TRBV12-4 and TRBJ2-7; D is perhaps TRBD1 (5 bases). The germline V and J ends were trimmed by 3 bases and 7 bases, with 19 bases remaining between them. The CDR3 has 15 residues. For the CDR3, the DNA is TGTGCCAGCAGTTTCGGCAGGGAAGGGGTGAATGAGCAGTACTTC. This encodes CASSFGREGVNEQYF.

This clonotype was seen a few times. The chain employs TRBV29-1 and TRBJ2-6; D possibly corresponds to TRBD2 (6 bases). V was cut by 7 bases and J by 0 bases, with 16 bases left in between. Per germline, CDR1 SQVTM and CDR2 ANQGSEA. This CDR3 has 16 residues. The chain's CDR3 is CSASRDLDSGANVLTF. In DNA, the CDR3 is TGCAGCGCATCGCGGGACTTAGACTCTGGGGCCAACGTCCTGACTTTC.

V is TRBV7-9 and J is TRBJ1-4; tentatively, D is TRBD1 (6 bases). This CDR3 spans 15 amino acids. Trimming cost V 5 bases and J 7 bases, with 17 bases left between them. The germline V gene has CDR1 SEHNR and CDR2 FQNEAQ (reference sequence). The CDR3 is CASSASGTRGEKLFF. For the CDR3, the DNA is TGTGCCAGCAGCGCCAGCGGGACCAGGGGTGAAAAACTGTTTTTT. The variable domain in full, with the rest retrieved from reference TRBV7-9 and TRBJ1-4, is DTGVSQNPRHKITKRGQNVTFRCDPISEHNRLYWYRQTLGQGPEFLTYFQNEAQLEKSRLLSDRFSAERPKGSFSTLEIQRTEQGDSAMYLCASSASGTRGEKLFFGSGTQLSVL.